This paragraph covers one T cell receptor beta chain sequence. The antigen remains unidentified. These data belong to a study of shared clonotypes between healthy human individuals. Study-wide results and limits: Shared across several donors were around 5% of the naive CD4 clonotypes. Sequencing depth was predicted to influence how clonotypes are shared among donors.

This CDR3 contains 16 residues. V dropped 3 bases and J dropped 6 bases, with 19 bases sitting between them. In germline, CDR1 is LNHNV, CDR2 YYDKDF (reference sequence). Template for every sorted-subset replicate PCR totaled approximately 0.2 ug DNA, 25,000 to 30,000 T cell genomes. The method was immunoSEQ multiplex PCR; TCRdb's version includes in-frame clones alone and lacks a portion of them. The table records 1.5 million to 1.9 million clones, approximately 98% of them present only once. This rearrangement joins TRBV15 to TRBJ2-3; D unclear. The TCR was taken from a man aged 25 to 40 in good health. The specimen was naive CD4+ T cells sorted from blood. Subset defined: CD45RA+ positively selected. DNA of the CDR3: TGTGCCACCAGCAGTGGTGGTATAGACTTCGATGATACGCAGTATTTT. Translated: CATSSGGIDFDDTQYF. Supplemented by reference TRBV15 and TRBJ2-3, the full variable domain reads DAMVIQNPRYQVTQFGKPVTLSCSQTLNHNVMYWYQQKSSQAPKLLFHYYDKDFNNEADTPDNFQSRRPNTSFCFLDIRSPGLGDTAMYLCATSSGGIDFDDTQYFGPGTRLTVL.